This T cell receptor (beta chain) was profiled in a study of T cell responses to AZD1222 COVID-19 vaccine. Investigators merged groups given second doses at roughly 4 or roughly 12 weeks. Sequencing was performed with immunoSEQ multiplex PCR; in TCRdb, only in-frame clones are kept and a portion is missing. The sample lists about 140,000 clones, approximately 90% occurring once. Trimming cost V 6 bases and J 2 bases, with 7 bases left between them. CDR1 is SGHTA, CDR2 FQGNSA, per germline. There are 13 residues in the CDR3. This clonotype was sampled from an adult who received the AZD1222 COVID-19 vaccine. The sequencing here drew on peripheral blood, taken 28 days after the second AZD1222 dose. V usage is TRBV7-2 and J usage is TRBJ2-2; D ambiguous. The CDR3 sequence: CASRPDNTGELFF. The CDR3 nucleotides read TGTGCCAGCAGACCTGATAACACCGGGGAGCTGTTTTTT.